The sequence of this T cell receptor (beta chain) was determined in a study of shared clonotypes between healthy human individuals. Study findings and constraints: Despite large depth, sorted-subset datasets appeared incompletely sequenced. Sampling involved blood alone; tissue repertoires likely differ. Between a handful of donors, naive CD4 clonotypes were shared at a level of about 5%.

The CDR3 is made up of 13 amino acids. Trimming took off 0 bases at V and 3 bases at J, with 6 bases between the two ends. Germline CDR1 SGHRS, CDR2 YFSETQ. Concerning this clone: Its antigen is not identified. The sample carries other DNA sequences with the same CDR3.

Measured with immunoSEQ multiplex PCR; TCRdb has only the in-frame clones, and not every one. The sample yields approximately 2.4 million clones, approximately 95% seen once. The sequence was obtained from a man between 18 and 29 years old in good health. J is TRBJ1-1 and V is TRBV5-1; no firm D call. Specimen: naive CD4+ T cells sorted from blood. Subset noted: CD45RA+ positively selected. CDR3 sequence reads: CASSLVPDTEAFF. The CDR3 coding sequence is TGCGCCAGCAGCTTGGTTCCAGACACTGAAGCTTTCTTT.